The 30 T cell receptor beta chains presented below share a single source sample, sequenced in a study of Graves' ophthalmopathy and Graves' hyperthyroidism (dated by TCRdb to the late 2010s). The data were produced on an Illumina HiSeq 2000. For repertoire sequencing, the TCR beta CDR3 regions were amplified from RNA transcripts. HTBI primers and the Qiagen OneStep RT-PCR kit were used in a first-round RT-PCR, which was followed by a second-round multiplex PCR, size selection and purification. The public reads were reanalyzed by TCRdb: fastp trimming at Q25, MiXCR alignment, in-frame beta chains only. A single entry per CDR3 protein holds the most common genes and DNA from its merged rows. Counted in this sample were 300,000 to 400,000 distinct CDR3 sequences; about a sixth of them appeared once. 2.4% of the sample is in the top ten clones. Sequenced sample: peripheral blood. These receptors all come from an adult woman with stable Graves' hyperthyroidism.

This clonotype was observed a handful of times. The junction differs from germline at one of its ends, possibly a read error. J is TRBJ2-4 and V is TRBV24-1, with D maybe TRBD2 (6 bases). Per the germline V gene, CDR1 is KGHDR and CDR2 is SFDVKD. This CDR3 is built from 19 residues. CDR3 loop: CATSDKPGLKTLAKNIKYF. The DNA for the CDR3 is TGTGCCACCAGTGATAAACCGGGACTGAAGACCTTAGCCAAAAACATTAAGTACTTC.

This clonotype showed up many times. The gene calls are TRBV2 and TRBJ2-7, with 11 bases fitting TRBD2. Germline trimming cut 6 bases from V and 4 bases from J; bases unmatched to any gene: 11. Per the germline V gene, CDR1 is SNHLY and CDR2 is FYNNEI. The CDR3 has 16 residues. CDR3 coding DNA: TGTGCCAGCAGACCCATCTCTAGCGGGAGGTCATACGAGCAGTACTTC. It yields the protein CASRPISSGRSYEQYF.

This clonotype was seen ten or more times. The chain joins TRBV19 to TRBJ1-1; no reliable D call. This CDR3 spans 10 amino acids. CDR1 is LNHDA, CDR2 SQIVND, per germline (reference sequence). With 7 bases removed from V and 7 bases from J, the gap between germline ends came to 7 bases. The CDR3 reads CASTGSEAFF. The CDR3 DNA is TGTGCCAGTACCGGAAGTGAAGCTTTCTTT.

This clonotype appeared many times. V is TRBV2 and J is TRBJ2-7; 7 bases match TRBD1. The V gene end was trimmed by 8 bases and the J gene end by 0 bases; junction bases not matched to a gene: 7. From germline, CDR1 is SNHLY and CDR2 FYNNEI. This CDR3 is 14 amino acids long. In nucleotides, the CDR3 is TGTGCCAGCGAGGGACAGCGGAGCTCCTACGAGCAGTACTTC. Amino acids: CASEGQRSSYEQYF.

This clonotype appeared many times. CDR3 sequence: CASSLGTQKNTGELFF. The CDR3 DNA reads TGTGCCAGCAGCTTAGGCACCCAAAAGAACACCGGGGAGCTGTTTTTT. The chain uses TRBV13 and TRBJ2-2; D uncertain. Per germline, CDR1 PRHDT and CDR2 FYEKMQ (reference sequence). This CDR3 is 16 amino acids long. V shed 0 bases and J shed 1 base, with 9 bases lying between them.

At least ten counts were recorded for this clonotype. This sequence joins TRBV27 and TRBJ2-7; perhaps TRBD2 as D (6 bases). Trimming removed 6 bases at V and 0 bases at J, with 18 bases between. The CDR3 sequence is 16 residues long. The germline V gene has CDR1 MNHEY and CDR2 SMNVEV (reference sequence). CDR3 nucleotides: TGTGCCAGCAGCCTGGGACTTCGCTATAGCTCCTACGAGCAGTACTTC. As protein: CASSLGLRYSSYEQYF.

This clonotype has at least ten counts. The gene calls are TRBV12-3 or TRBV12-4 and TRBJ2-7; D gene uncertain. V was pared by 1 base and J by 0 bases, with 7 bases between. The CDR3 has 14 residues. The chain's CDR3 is CASSLGSFSYEQYF. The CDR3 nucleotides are TGTGCCAGCAGTTTAGGCTCCTTCTCCTACGAGCAGTACTTC.

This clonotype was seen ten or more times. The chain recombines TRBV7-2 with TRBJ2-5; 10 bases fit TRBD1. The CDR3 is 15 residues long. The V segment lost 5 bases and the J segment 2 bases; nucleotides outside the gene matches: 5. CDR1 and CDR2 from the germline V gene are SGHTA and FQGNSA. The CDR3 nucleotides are TGTGCCAGCAGCCCAGACAGGGGGCAGCAAGAGACCCAGTACTTC. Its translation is CASSPDRGQQETQYF.

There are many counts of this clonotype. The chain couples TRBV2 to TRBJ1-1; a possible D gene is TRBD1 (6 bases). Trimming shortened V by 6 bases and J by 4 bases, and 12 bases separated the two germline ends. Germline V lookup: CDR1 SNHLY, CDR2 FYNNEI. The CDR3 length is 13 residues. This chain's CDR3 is CASSRQVSTEAFF. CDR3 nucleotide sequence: TGTGCCAGCAGCAGACAGGTCAGCACTGAAGCTTTCTTT. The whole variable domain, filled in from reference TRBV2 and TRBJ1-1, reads EPEVTQTPSHQVTQMGQEVILRCVPISNHLYFYWYRQILGQKVEFLVSFYNNEISEKSEIFDDQFSVERPDGSNFTLKIRSTKLEDSAMYFCASSRQVSTEAFFGQGTRLTVV.

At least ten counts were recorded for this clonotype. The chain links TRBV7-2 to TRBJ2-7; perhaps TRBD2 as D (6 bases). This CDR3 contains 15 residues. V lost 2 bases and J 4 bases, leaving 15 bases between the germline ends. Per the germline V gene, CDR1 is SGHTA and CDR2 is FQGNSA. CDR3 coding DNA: TGTGCCAGCAGCTTAAGAACGGAGGGGTTTTACGAGCAGTACTTC. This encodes CASSLRTEGFYEQYF. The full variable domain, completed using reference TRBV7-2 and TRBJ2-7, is GAGVSQSPSNKVTEKGKDVELRCDPISGHTALYWYRQSLGQGLEFLIYFQGNSAPDKSGLPSDRFSAERTGGSVSTLTIQRTQQEDSAVYLCASSLRTEGFYEQYFGPGTRLTVT.

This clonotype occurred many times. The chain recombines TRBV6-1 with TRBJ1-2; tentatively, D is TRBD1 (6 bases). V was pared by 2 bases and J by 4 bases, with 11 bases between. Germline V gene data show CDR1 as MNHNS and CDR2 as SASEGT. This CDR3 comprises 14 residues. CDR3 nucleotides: TGTGCCAGCAGTGAAAGGGACATCGCCTATGGCTACACCTTC. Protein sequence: CASSERDIAYGYTF.

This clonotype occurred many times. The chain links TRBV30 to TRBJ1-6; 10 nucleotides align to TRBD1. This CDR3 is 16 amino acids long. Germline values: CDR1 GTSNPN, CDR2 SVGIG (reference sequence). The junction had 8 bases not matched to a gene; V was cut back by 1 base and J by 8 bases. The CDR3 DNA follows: TGTGCCTGGAGTGCCACCGCCGGGACAGGGGATTCACCCCTCCACTTT. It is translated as CAWSATAGTGDSPLHF.

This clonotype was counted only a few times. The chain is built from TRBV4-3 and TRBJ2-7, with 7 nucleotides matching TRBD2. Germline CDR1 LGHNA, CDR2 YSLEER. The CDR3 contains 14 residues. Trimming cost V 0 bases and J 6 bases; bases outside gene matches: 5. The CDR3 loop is CASSQDLGGGEQYF. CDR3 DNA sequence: TGCGCCAGCAGCCAAGATCTTGGGGGGGGCGAGCAGTACTTC.

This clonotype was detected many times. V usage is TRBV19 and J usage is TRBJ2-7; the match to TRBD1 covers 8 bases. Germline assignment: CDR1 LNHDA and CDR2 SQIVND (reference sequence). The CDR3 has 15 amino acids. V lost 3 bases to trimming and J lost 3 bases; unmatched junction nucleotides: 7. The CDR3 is CASSMGQGAYYEQYF. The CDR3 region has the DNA TGTGCCAGTAGTATGGGCCAGGGGGCTTACTACGAGCAGTACTTC.

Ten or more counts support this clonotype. This chain's CDR3 is CASSSATGLAGGSATGELFF. CDR3 in DNA: TGTGCCAGCAGTTCCGCTACGGGACTAGCGGGAGGGTCGGCCACCGGGGAGCTGTTTTTT. The chain combines TRBV28 with TRBJ2-2, with 16 bases that match TRBD2. V trimming: 4 bases; J trimming: 4 bases; junction bases outside the gene matches: 12. Looked up from germline, CDR1 is MDHEN and CDR2 is SYDVKM. CDR3 length equals 20 residues.

The CDR3: CASSLDGRTEAFF. The CDR3 DNA reads TGTGCCAGCAGCTTAGATGGGAGGACTGAAGCTTTCTTT. V is TRBV11-1 and J is TRBJ1-1; D not certain. Germline lookup yields CDR1 SGHAT and CDR2 FQDESV (reference sequence). The CDR3 has 13 amino acids. Trimming cost V 1 base and J 5 bases, with 8 bases left between them.

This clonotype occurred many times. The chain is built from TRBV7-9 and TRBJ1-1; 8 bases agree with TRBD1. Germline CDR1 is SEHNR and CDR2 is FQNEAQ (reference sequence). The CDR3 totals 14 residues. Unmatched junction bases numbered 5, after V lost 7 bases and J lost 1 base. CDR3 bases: TGTGCCAGCAAAGAAGGACAGGGGAACACTGAAGCTTTCTTT. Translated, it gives CASKEGQGNTEAFF.

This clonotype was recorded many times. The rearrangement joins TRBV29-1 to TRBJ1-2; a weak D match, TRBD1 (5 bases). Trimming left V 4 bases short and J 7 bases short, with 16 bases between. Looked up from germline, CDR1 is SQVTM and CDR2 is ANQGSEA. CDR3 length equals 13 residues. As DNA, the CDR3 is TGCAGCGTTGTAGCAGGGTCGTTGGGTGGCTACACCTTC. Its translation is CSVVAGSLGGYTF.

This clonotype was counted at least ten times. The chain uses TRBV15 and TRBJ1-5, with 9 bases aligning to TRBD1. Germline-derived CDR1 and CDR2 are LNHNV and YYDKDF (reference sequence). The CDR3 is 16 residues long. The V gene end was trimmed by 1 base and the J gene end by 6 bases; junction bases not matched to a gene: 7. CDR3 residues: CATSRASGTGFQPQHF. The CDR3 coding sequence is TGTGCCACCAGCAGAGCATCCGGGACAGGGTTTCAGCCCCAGCATTTT.

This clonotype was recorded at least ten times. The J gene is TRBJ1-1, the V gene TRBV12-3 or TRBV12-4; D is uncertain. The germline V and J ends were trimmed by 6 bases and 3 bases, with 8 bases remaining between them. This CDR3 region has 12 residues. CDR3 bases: TGTGCCAGCAGCCTAAGGTACACTGAAGCTTTCTTT. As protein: CASSLRYTEAFF.

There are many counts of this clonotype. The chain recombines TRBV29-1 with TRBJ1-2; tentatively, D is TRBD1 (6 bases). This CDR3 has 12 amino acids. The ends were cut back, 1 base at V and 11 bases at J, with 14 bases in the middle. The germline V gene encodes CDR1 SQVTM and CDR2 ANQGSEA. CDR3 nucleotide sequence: TGCAGCGTTGAAGTAGCAGGGGTCGGGTACACCTTC. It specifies CSVEVAGVGYTF.

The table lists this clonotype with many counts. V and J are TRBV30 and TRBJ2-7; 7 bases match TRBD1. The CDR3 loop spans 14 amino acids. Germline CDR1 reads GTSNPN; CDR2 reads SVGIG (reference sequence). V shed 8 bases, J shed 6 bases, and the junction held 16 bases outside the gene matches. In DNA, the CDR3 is TGTGCCACGGGACAGACGTCTACGAAGTCCGAGCAGTACTTC. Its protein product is CATGQTSTKSEQYF.

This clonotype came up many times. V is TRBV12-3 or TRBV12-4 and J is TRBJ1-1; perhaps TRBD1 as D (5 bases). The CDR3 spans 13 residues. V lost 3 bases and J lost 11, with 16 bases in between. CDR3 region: CASSFSGHSGAFF. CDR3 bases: TGTGCCAGCAGTTTTTCTGGACATAGTGGGGCTTTCTTT.

CDR3 in amino acids: CAWSLDFAGEQYF. The CDR3 nucleotides are TGTGCCTGGAGTCTTGATTTTGCCGGCGAGCAGTACTTC. V gene TRBV30 combines with J gene TRBJ2-7; no definite D call. CDR1 GTSNPN and CDR2 SVGIG come from the germline V gene (reference sequence). The CDR3 spans 13 residues. Trimming cost V 2 bases and J 6 bases, with 14 bases left between them.

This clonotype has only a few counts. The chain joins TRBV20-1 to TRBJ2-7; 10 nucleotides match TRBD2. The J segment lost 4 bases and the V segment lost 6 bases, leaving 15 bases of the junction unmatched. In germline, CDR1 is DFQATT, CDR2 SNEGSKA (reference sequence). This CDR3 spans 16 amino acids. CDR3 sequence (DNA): TGCAGTGCCCAGCGGACTAGCGGTCTATTATCGTACGAGCAGTACTTC. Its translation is CSAQRTSGLLSYEQYF.

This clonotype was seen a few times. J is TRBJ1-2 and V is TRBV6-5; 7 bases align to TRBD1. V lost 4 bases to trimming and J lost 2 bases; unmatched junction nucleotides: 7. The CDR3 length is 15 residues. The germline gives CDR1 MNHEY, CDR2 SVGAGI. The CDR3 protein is CASSSSDRPNYGYTF. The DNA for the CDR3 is TGTGCCAGCAGTTCCTCGGACAGGCCGAACTATGGCTACACCTTC.

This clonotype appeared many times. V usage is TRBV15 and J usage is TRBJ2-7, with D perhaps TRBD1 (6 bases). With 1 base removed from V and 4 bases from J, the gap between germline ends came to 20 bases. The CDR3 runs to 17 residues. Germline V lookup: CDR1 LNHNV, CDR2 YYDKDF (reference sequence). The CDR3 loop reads CATSRAATGQFGYEQYF. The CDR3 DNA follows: TGTGCCACCAGCAGAGCCGCTACAGGACAGTTCGGATACGAGCAGTACTTC.

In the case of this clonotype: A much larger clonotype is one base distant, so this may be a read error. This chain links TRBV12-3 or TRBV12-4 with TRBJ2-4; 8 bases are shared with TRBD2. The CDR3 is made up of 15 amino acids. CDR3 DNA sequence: TGTGCCAGCGGTTTAGCCCCCCCGGGACTAGGAGGTCAGTACTTC. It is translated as CASGLAPPGLGGQYF.

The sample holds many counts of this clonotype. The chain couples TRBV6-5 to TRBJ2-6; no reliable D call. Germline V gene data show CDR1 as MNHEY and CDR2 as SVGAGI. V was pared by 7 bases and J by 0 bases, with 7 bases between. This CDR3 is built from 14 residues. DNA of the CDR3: TGTGCCAGCATGGGTAACTCTGGGGCCAACGTCCTGACTTTC. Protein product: CASMGNSGANVLTF.

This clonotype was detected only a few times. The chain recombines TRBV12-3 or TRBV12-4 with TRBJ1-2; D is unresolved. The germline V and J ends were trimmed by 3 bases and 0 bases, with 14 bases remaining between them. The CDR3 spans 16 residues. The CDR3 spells CASSFSGQAPNYGYTF. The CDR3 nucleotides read TGTGCCAGCAGTTTTTCGGGTCAGGCTCCTAACTATGGCTACACCTTC.